This TCR beta chain was found in a study of technical replicates of blood from a few donors. V shed 5 bases and J shed 2 bases, with 6 bases lying between them. This CDR3 is built from 12 residues. Germline assignment: CDR1 MNHEY and CDR2 SVGAGI. The method was immunoSEQ multiplex PCR; TCRdb's version includes in-frame clones alone and lacks a portion of them. The table records tens of thousands of clones, 96% of them present only once. Source material: T cells isolated from PBMCs. The receptor comes from a human donor in good health. The chain recombines TRBV6-5 with TRBJ1-1; D is undetermined. CDR3 coding DNA: TGTGCCAGCAGTCGGGAAAACACTGAAGCTTTCTTT. The encoded protein is CASSRENTEAFF.